These T cell receptor beta chains were read from a single sample in a study of T cell repertoires in cytomegalovirus infection. TCRdb re-analysed the reads in MiXCR, keeping a single row per CDR3 protein. The repertoire holds fewer than 400,000 distinct CDR3 sequences, with around a sixth as singletons. Sequenced: PBMCs. All receptors derive from a human donor in good health (CMV status not recorded). Some clones in this sample may be carry-over from other donors' samples. CDR3s include the opening cysteine and the closing phenylalanine or tryptophan. A D gene is named only where the DNA matches it firmly. Clone size, where shown, is once, few, many, or a class for clones that have expanded.

d_gene: NA; j_gene: TRBJ1-1; v_gene: TRBV29-1; abundance: few; CDR3aa: CSVRGQSNTEAFF; CDR3nt: TGCAGCGTCCGAGGACAGTCGAACACTGAAGCTTTCTTT
d_gene: NA; j_gene: TRBJ2-2; v_gene: TRBV20-1; abundance: NA; CDR3aa: CSARPPRVTGELFF; CDR3nt: TGCAGTGCGAGGCCACCGCGGGTCACCGGGGAGCTGTTTTTT
d_gene: TRBD1; j_gene: TRBJ1-5; v_gene: TRBV27; abundance: NA; CDR3aa: CASSPGQSNQPQHF; CDR3nt: TGTGCCAGCAGTCCGGGACAGAGCAATCAGCCCCAGCATTTT
d_gene: NA; j_gene: TRBJ2-3; v_gene: TRBV5-4; abundance: few; CDR3aa: CAWKVGGRPDTQYF; CDR3nt: TGTGCCTGGAAGGTCGGGGGGCGTCCAGATACGCAGTATTTT
d_gene: NA; j_gene: TRBJ1-1; v_gene: TRBV7-2; abundance: many; CDR3aa: CASSPRRTEAFF; CDR3nt: TGTGCCAGCAGCCCACGTCGCACTGAAGCTTTCTTT
d_gene: NA; j_gene: TRBJ2-3; v_gene: TRBV12-3/TRBV12-4; abundance: many; CDR3aa: CATGRRWTDTQYF; CDR3nt: TGTGCCACAGGGAGGCGGTGGACAGATACGCAGTATTTT
d_gene: NA; j_gene: TRBJ1-5; v_gene: TRBV5-5; abundance: NA; CDR3aa: CASSLSGRREPQHF; CDR3nt: TGTGCCAGCAGCTTGTCAGGTCGGAGGGAGCCCCAGCATTTT
d_gene: TRBD2; j_gene: TRBJ2-1; v_gene: TRBV7-2; abundance: many; CDR3aa: CASSPFGLAGGLYNEQFF; CDR3nt: TGTGCCAGCAGCCCCTTCGGACTAGCGGGAGGGCTGTACAATGAGCAGTTCTTC
d_gene: TRBD2; j_gene: TRBJ2-2; v_gene: TRBV7-2; abundance: few; CDR3aa: CASSRGTSGEVVTGELFF; CDR3nt: TGTGCCAGCAGCCGAGGGACTAGCGGGGAAGTCGTCACCGGGGAGCTGTTTTTT
d_gene: NA; j_gene: TRBJ2-6; v_gene: TRBV2; abundance: NA; CDR3aa: CASSGDSGANVLTF; CDR3nt: TGTGCCAGCAGTGGGGACTCTGGGGCCAACGTCCTGACTTTC
d_gene: TRBD2; j_gene: TRBJ2-7; v_gene: TRBV20-1; abundance: NA; CDR3aa: CSASDGLAGEMGYEQYF; CDR3nt: TGCAGTGCTAGCGATGGGCTAGCGGGGGAAATGGGTTACGAGCAGTACTTC